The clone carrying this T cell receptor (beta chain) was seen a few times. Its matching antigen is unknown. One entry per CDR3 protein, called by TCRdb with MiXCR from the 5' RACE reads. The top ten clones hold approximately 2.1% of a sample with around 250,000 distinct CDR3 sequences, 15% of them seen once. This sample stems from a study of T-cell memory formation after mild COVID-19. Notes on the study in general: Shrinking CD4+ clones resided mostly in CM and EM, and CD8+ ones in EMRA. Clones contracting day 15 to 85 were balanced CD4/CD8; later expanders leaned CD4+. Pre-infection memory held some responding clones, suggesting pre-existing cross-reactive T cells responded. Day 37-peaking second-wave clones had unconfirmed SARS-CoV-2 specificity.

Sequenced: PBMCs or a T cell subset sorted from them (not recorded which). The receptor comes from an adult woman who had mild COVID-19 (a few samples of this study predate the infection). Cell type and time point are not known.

CDR3 in amino acids: CSVEGRGLAGDYEQYF. The DNA for the CDR3 is TGCAGCGTTGAAGGACGAGGGCTAGCGGGGGACTACGAGCAGTACTTC. The chain uses TRBV29-1 and TRBJ2-7; 10 bases line up with TRBD2. With 1 base clipped from V and 3 bases from J, the junction kept 9 bases outside the gene matches. CDR3 length: 16 amino acids. In germline, CDR1 is SQVTM, CDR2 ANQGSEA.